These 26 T cell receptor beta chains were sequenced from one sample in a study of T cell changes during pregnancy in multiple sclerosis. Using immunoSEQ multiplex PCR, the repertoire was profiled, and TCRdb retains in-frame clones only, with some absent. The sample has 35,000 to 45,000 clones, around 94% seen once. The material sequenced was CD8+ T cells from peripheral blood mononuclear cells, taken in the third trimester of pregnancy. These receptors all stem from a female donor with multiple sclerosis, enrolled in a pregnancy study.

Only one count was recorded for this clone. J is TRBJ1-4 and V is TRBV11-2; TRBD1 might be the D (5 bases). Germline CDR1 SGHAT, CDR2 FQNNGV. The CDR3 extends over 15 amino acids. V gave up 0 bases and J gave up 5 bases, with 10 bases separating them. The CDR3 is CASSLETEVNEKLFF. The CDR3 DNA sequence: TGTGCCAGCAGCTTAGAGACAGAAGTAAATGAAAAACTGTTTTTT.

The V and J genes are TRBV30 and TRBJ1-5, with 7 bases that match TRBD1. The CDR3 runs 14 residues. Germline V CDR1 and CDR2: GTSNPN, SVGIG (reference sequence). Trimming at V came to 3 bases and at J to 4 bases, leaving 6 bases not matched to a gene. The CDR3 spells CAWSVGTANQPQHF. The DNA of the CDR3 is TGTGCCTGGAGCGTAGGGACAGCTAATCAGCCCCAGCATTTT.

The V gene is TRBV5-8, the J gene TRBJ2-5; TRBD1 matches at 9 bases. V dropped 3 bases and J dropped 3; count of bases not matched to a gene: 9. Germline V lookup: CDR1 SGHTS, CDR2 YDEGEE. The CDR3 runs 16 residues. The CDR3 loop reads CASSSGTTGGKETQYF. DNA for the CDR3: TGTGCCAGCAGCTCTGGTACGACAGGGGGAAAAGAGACCCAGTACTTC.

CDR3 sequence: CASSASQGRDTEAFF. DNA of the CDR3: TGCGCCAGCAGCGCCTCACAGGGCCGGGACACTGAAGCTTTCTTT. The chain has TRBV5-1 and TRBJ1-1; D is perhaps TRBD1 (6 bases). V was shortened by 4 bases and J by 3 bases, with 16 bases between the two germline ends. Germline CDR1 and CDR2: SGHRS and YFSETQ. The CDR3 extends over 15 amino acids.

This rearrangement joins TRBV9 to TRBJ2-7, with D possibly matching TRBD2 (5 bases). V was cut by 4 bases and J by 4 bases, with 15 bases left in between. Germline V lookup: CDR1 SGDLS, CDR2 YYNGEE. CDR3 length: 14 amino acids. DNA of the CDR3: TGTGCCAGCAGCCCCTGGGAGAGTCCATACGAGCAGTACTTC. This encodes CASSPWESPYEQYF.

V gene TRBV27 combines with J gene TRBJ2-7, with a weak D call TRBD1 (5 bases). This CDR3 is 15 amino acids long. The V end lost 3 bases, the J end lost 2 bases, and 14 bases lay between the germline ends. Germline lookup yields CDR1 MNHEY and CDR2 SMNVEV (reference sequence). The CDR3 nucleotides read TGTGCCAGCAGTTTCGAGGCAGGGTCGGCCTACGAGCAGTACTTC. Translating it yields CASSFEAGSAYEQYF.

The V gene is TRBV12-1, the J gene TRBJ1-5; TRBD1 was called by the table and not checked on the DNA. TRBV12-1 is an annotated pseudogene. There are 19 residues in the CDR3. CDR3 residues: CASSPPGQAPVYSNQPQHF. CDR3 bases: TGTGCCAGCAGCCCTCCGGGACAGGCCCCGGTATATAGCAATCAGCCCCAGCATTTT.

This clone was recorded once. J is TRBJ2-5 and V is TRBV7-6; tentative D call: TRBD1 (6 bases). Trimming took 5 bases from V and 5 from J, leaving 12 bases between them. This CDR3 spans 13 amino acids. The germline gives CDR1 SGHVS, CDR2 FNYEAQ. This CDR3 is CASSLTGTETQYF. The CDR3 DNA reads TGTGCCAGCAGCCTAACAGGGACCGAGACCCAGTACTTC.

This rearrangement joins TRBV11-2 to TRBJ2-3; weak D call: TRBD1 (5 bases). The V and J ends lost 6 bases and 3 bases respectively, with 16 bases between them. The CDR3 sequence is 15 residues long. Germline CDR1 reads SGHAT; CDR2 reads FQNNGV. The CDR3 nucleotides read TGTGCCAGCAGTCATGACAGTGGTTATACAGATACGCAGTATTTT. Its protein product is CASSHDSGYTDTQYF.

The genes are TRBV30 and TRBJ2-7; TRBD1 might be the D (5 bases). Trimming removed 1 base at V and 2 bases at J, with 6 bases between. Germline V gene lookup returns CDR1 GTSNPN and CDR2 SVGIG (reference sequence). The CDR3 covers 12 residues. The DNA of the CDR3 is TGTGCCTGGAGTGAACAGGCCTACGAGCAGTACTTC. Translated, it gives CAWSEQAYEQYF.

The CDR3 DNA reads as TGTGCCAGCAGCCCACGGCAGGTTATCTATGGCTACACCTTC. Protein: CASSPRQVIYGYTF. The chain recombines TRBV7-9 with TRBJ1-2, with D hard to call. Per germline, CDR1 SEHNR and CDR2 FQNEAQ (reference sequence). V lost 5 bases, J lost 4 bases, and 14 bases lay in between. The CDR3 has 14 amino acids.

This sequence joins TRBV9 and TRBJ2-1; no clear D. Germline V gene sequence: CDR1 SGDLS, CDR2 YYNGEE. V lost 4 bases and J 9 bases, leaving 11 bases between the germline ends. The CDR3 has 12 residues. This chain's CDR3 is CASSSVSTEQFF. CDR3 coding DNA: TGTGCCAGCAGCTCAGTATCAACTGAGCAGTTCTTC.

The chain joins TRBV4-2 to TRBJ1-2, with TRBD1 as a possible D gene (6 bases). Germline V gene lookup returns CDR1 LGHNA and CDR2 YNFKEQ. Trimming took 2 bases from V and 6 from J, leaving 19 bases between them. This CDR3 spans 16 amino acids. CDR3: CASSQPDLDRTDGYTF. DNA for the CDR3: TGTGCCAGCAGCCAACCCGACCTTGACAGGACCGATGGCTACACCTTC.

Only one count was recorded for this clone. This chain links TRBV6-5 with TRBJ2-1, with 10 positions matching TRBD1. In germline, CDR1 is MNHEY, CDR2 SVGAGI. The CDR3 has 15 residues. V gave up 5 bases and J gave up 7 bases; unmatched junction bases: 8. The CDR3 region has the DNA TGTGCCAGCAGTACGGGGACAGGGGTTCGGAATGAGCAGTTCTTC. Protein sequence: CASSTGTGVRNEQFF.

This chain connects TRBV13 to TRBJ2-3, with D perhaps TRBD2 (5 bases). Germline CDR1 is PRHDT and CDR2 is FYEKMQ (reference sequence). The CDR3 extends over 14 amino acids. Trimming stripped 5 bases from V and 4 bases from J, with 13 bases between. CDR3 residues: CASSHTTSSDTQYF. The CDR3 DNA follows: TGTGCCAGCAGCCACACTACTAGTTCAGATACGCAGTATTTT.

The J gene is TRBJ2-1, the V gene TRBV6-4, with 9 bases that match TRBD2. CDR1 and CDR2 from the germline V gene are MRHNA and SNTAGT. The CDR3 has 15 residues. J gave up 5 bases and V 3 bases, and 5 bases lay outside the gene matches. The chain's CDR3 is CASSELAGTNNEQFF. CDR3 coding DNA: TGTGCCAGCAGTGAACTAGCGGGCACAAACAATGAGCAGTTCTTC.

The chain carries TRBV27 and TRBJ2-7; 11 bases align to TRBD2. Germline V gives CDR1 MNHEY, CDR2 SMNVEV (reference sequence). Germline trimming cut 6 bases from V and 1 base from J; bases unmatched to any gene: 5. The CDR3 totals 15 residues. The CDR3 region has the DNA TGTGCCAGCAGCCCGGGACTAGCGGTTTCCTACGAGCAGTACTTC. Translation gives CASSPGLAVSYEQYF.

The gene calls are TRBV6-5 and TRBJ2-2; 9 nucleotides match TRBD1. This CDR3 has 16 amino acids. Germline CDR1 reads MNHEY; CDR2 reads SVGAGI. V dropped 2 bases and J dropped 2; count of bases not matched to a gene: 3. CDR3 protein: CASSYRDRVNTGELFF. The CDR3 bases are TGTGCCAGCAGTTACAGGGACAGGGTAAACACCGGGGAGCTGTTTTTT.

The rearrangement links TRBV6-5 to TRBJ1-2, with a possible D match to TRBD1 (5 bases). CDR3 length: 14 residues. Trimming took off 0 bases at V and 4 bases at J, with 9 bases between the two ends. Germline assignment: CDR1 MNHEY and CDR2 SVGAGI. DNA of the CDR3: TGTGCCAGCAGTTACTCACGGGGGGGCTATGGCTACACCTTC. Translating it yields CASSYSRGGYGYTF.

There are a few counts of this clone. The chain uses TRBV7-3 and TRBJ1-5; maybe TRBD1 (6 bases). Germline V gene data show CDR1 as SGHTA and CDR2 as FQGTGA. This CDR3 has 13 amino acids. Trimming took off 9 bases at V and 0 bases at J, with 9 bases between the two ends. The chain's CDR3 is CASTGYSNQPQHF. CDR3 DNA: TGTGCCAGTACAGGGTATAGCAATCAGCCCCAGCATTTT. Using reference TRBV7-3 and TRBJ1-5 for the parts outside the CDR3, the full variable domain is GAGVSQTPSNKVTEKGKYVELRCDPISGHTALYWYRQSLGQGPEFLIYFQGTGAADDSGLPNDRFFAVRPEGSVSTLKIQRTERGDSAVYLCASTGYSNQPQHFGDGTRLSIL.

This chain links TRBV4-1 with TRBJ2-1; the D is unclear. The germline CDR1 and CDR2 sequences are MGHRA and YSYEKL. The CDR3 sequence is 16 residues long. V was pared by 6 bases and J by 0 bases, with 15 bases between. Here the CDR3 reads CASSEPDISSYNEQFF. In DNA, the CDR3 is TGCGCCAGCAGTGAGCCTGACATTAGCTCCTACAATGAGCAGTTCTTC.

The V call is TRBV10-3, the J call TRBJ1-2; D uncertain. The CDR3 length is 12 residues. CDR1 and CDR2 from the germline V gene are ENHRY and SYGVKD. V lost 4 bases to trimming and J lost 1 base, with 4 bases between them. The CDR3 is CAISALNYGYTF. The CDR3 DNA sequence: TGTGCCATCAGTGCCCTTAACTATGGCTACACCTTC.

The chain links TRBV10-3 to TRBJ1-5; D gene unclear. Trimming removed 0 bases from V and 0 bases from J, with 6 bases in between. CDR3 length: 15 residues. From germline, CDR1 is ENHRY and CDR2 SYGVKD. The CDR3 here is CAISESPDSNQPQHF. The CDR3 region has the DNA TGTGCCATCAGTGAGTCGCCAGATAGCAATCAGCCCCAGCATTTT.

The V call is TRBV27, the J call TRBJ1-5, with D tentatively TRBD1 (6 bases). V lost 6 bases to trimming and J lost 0 bases, with 12 bases between them. CDR1 and CDR2 (germline): MNHEY, SMNVEV (reference sequence). The CDR3 is 15 residues long. CDR3 bases: TGTGCCAGCAGACAGGGCGCTTATAGCAATCAGCCCCAGCATTTT. As protein: CASRQGAYSNQPQHF.

This chain connects TRBV5-1 to TRBJ2-1; a weak D match, TRBD2 (6 bases). This CDR3 has 16 amino acids. Germline V gene sequence: CDR1 SGHRS, CDR2 YFSETQ. V was pared by 3 bases and J by 7 bases, with 20 bases between. The CDR3 bases are TGCGCCAGCAGCTGGACCGGGGGAACATTGGTGAATGAGCAGTTCTTC. Translated, it gives CASSWTGGTLVNEQFF.

The rearrangement links TRBV7-3 to TRBJ2-2; 12 bases line up with TRBD1. V was pared by 5 bases and J by 6 bases, with 13 bases of the junction left unmatched. The CDR3 is made up of 18 amino acids. The germline V gene encodes CDR1 SGHTA and CDR2 FQGTGA. CDR3 in amino acids: CASSLPRGTGGEAGELFF. For the CDR3, the DNA is TGTGCCAGCAGCCTCCCTCGGGGGACAGGGGGCGAAGCCGGGGAGCTGTTTTTT.